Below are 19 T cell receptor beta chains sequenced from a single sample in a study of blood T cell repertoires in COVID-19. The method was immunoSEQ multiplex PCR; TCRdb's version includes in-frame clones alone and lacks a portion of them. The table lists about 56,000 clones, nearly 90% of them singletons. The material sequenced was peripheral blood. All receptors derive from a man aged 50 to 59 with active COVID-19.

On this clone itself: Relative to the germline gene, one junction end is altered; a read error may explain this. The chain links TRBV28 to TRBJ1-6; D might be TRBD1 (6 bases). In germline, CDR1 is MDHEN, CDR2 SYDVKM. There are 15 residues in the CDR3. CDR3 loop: CAGRTGISYNSPLHF. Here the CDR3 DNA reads TGTGCCGGCAGAACAGGGATCTCCTATAATTCACCCCTCCACTTT.

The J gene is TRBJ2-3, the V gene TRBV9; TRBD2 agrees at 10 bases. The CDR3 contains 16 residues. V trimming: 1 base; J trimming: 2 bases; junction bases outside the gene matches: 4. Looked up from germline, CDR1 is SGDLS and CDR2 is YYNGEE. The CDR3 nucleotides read TGTGCCAGCAGCGTACCAGCGGGGGGGCCCACAGATACGCAGTATTTT. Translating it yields CASSVPAGGPTDTQYF.

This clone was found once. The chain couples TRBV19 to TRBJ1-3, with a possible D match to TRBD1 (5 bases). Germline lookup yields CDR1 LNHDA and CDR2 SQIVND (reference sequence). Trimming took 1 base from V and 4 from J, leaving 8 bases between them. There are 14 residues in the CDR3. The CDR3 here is CASSIAQGGNTIYF. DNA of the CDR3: TGTGCCAGTAGTATAGCCCAGGGAGGAAACACCATATATTTT.

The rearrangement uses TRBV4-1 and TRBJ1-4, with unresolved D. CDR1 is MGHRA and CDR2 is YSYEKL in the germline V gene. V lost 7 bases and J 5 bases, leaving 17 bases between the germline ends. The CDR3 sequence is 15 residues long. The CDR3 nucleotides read TGCGCCAGCACCCATTTCGACAATCCGAATGAAAAACTGTTTTTT. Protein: CASTHFDNPNEKLFF.

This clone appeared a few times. Here the CDR3 DNA reads TGTGCCAGCAGCTTGGCTGGGGACAGGGGAGATCAGCCCCAGCATTTT. This gives the protein CASSLAGDRGDQPQHF. The rearrangement joins TRBV5-6 to TRBJ1-5; 10 bases are shared with TRBD1. J gave up 5 bases and V 0 bases, and 5 bases lay outside the gene matches. Per germline, CDR1 SGHDT and CDR2 YYEEEE. The CDR3 extends over 16 amino acids.

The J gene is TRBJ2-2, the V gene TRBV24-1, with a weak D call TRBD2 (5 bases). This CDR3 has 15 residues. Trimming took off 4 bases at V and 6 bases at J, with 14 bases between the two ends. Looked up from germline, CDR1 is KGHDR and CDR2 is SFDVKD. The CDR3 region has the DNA TGTGCCACCAGTGACCGGGAAGCTAACGCCGGGGAGCTGTTTTTT. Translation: CATSDREANAGELFF.

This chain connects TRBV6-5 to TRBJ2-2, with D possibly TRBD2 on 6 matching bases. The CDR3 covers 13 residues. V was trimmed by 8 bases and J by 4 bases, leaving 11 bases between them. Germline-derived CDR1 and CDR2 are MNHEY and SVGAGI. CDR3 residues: CASSRGGTGELFF. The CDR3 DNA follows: TGTGCCAGCTCGCGGGGCGGCACCGGGGAGCTGTTTTTT.

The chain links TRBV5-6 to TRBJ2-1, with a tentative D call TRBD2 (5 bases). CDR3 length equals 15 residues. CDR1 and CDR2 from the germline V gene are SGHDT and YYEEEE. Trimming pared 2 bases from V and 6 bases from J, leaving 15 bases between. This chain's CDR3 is CASSFGTGKFNEQFF. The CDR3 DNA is TGTGCCAGCAGCTTTGGCACGGGAAAGTTCAATGAGCAGTTCTTC.

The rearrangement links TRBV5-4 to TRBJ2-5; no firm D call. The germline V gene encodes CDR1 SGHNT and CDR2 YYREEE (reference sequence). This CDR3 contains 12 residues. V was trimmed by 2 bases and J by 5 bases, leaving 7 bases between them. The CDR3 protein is CASSFGSETQYF. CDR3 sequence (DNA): TGTGCCAGCAGCTTTGGCTCGGAGACCCAGTACTTC.

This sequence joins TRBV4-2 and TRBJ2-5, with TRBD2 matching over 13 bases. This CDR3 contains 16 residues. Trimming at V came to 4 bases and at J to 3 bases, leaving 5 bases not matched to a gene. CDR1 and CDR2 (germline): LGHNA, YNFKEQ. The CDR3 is CASSPRTSGGEETQYF. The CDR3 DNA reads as TGTGCCAGCAGCCCACGGACTAGCGGGGGAGAAGAGACCCAGTACTTC.

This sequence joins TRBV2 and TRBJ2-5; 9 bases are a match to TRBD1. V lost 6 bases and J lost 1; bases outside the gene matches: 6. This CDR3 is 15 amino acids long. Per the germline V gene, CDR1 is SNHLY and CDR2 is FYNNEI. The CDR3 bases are TGTGCCAGCAGGAGACAGGGGGTGTTCCAAGAGACCCAGTACTTC. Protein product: CASRRQGVFQETQYF.

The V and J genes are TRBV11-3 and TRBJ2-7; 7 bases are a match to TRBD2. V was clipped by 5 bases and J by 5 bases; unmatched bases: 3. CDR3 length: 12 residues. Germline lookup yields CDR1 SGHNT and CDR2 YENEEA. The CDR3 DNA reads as TGTGCCAGCAGCCTGCGGGGGAACGAGCAGTACTTC. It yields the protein CASSLRGNEQYF.

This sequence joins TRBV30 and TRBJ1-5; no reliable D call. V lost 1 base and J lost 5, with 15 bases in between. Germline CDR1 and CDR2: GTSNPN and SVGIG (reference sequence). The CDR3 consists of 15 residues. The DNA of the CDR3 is TGTGCCTGGAGTGACACCGGCAGAGGGCATCAGCCCCAGCATTTT. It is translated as CAWSDTGRGHQPQHF.

The DNA of the CDR3 is TGTGCCAGCTCACCACCGTCAGGTCCTAACACTGAAGCTTTCTTT. Translated, it gives CASSPPSGPNTEAFF. The genes are TRBV18 and TRBJ1-1; no definite D call. CDR3 size: 15 residues. Trimming pared 0 bases from V and 2 bases from J, leaving 10 bases between. The germline gives CDR1 KGHSH, CDR2 LQKENI.

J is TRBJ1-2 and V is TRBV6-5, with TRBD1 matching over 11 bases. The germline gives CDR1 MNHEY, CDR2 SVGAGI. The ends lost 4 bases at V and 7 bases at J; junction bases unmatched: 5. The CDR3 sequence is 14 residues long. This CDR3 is CASSSPGTGGGYTF. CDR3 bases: TGTGCCAGCAGTTCCCCCGGGACAGGGGGTGGCTACACCTTC.

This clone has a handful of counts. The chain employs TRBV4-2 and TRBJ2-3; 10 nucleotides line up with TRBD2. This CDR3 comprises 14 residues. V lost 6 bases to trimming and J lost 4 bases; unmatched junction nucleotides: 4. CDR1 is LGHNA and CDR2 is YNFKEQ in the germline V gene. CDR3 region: CASRSGGAADTQYF. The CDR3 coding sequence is TGTGCCAGCAGGAGCGGGGGGGCCGCAGATACGCAGTATTTT.

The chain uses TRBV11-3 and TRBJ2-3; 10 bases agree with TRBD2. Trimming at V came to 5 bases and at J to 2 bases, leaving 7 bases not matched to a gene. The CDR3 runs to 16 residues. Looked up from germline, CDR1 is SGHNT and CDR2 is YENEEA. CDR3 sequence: CASSLGTSGATDTQYF. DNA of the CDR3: TGTGCCAGCAGCCTAGGTACTAGCGGGGCCACAGATACGCAGTATTTT. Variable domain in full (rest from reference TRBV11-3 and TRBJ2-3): EAGVVQSPRYKIIEKKQPVAFWCNPISGHNTLYWYLQNLGQGPELLIRYENEEAVDDSQLPKDRFSAERLKGVDSTLKIQPAELGDSAVYLCASSLGTSGATDTQYFGPGTRLTVL.

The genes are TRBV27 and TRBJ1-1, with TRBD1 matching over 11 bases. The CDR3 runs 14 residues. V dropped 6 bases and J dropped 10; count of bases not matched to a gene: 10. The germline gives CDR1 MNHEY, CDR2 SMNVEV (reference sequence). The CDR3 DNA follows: TGTGCCAGCAGGCGACCGGGACAGGGGGTACGAGCTTTCTTT. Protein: CASRRPGQGVRAFF.

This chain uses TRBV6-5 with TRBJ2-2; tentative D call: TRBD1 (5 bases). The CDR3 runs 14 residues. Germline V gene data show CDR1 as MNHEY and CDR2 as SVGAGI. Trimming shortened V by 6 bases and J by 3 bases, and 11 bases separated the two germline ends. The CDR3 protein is CASSRVGHTGELFF. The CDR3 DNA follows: TGTGCCAGCAGCAGGGTCGGTCACACCGGGGAGCTGTTTTTT.